One sample yielded the 19 T cell receptor beta chains listed below, sequenced in a study of blood T cell repertoires in COVID-19. Only in-frame clones appear in the TCRdb table, and some are missing; sequencing was by immunoSEQ multiplex PCR. The sample includes just under 150,000 clones, approximately 87% seen only once; the top ten take roughly two fifths. Sequenced: peripheral blood. The receptor set was obtained from a man aged 45-65 years who had recovered from COVID-19.

This chain joins TRBV9 and TRBJ1-1; weak D call: TRBD1 (5 bases). The CDR3 runs 13 residues. Trimming shortened V by 6 bases and J by 1 base, and 10 bases separated the two germline ends. Germline V CDR1 and CDR2: SGDLS, YYNGEE. This chain's CDR3 is CASTTGRNTEAFF. CDR3 DNA: TGTGCCAGCACCACAGGCAGGAACACTGAAGCTTTCTTT. Together with reference TRBV9 and TRBJ1-1, the CDR3 gives the full variable domain: DSGVTQTPKHLITATGQRVTLRCSPRSGDLSVYWYQQSLDQGLQFLIQYYNGEERAKGNILERFSAQQFPDLHSELNLSSLELGDSALYFCASTTGRNTEAFFGQGTRLTVV.

A few counts support this clone. The chain employs TRBV13 and TRBJ1-6, with D uncertain. V lost 3 bases to trimming and J lost 1 base, with 13 bases between them. Germline V lookup: CDR1 PRHDT, CDR2 FYEKMQ (reference sequence). There are 17 residues in the CDR3. CDR3: CASSLRGFGSYNSPLHF. The CDR3 DNA follows: TGTGCCAGCAGCTTGCGAGGGTTTGGGTCCTATAATTCACCCCTCCACTTT.

This clone was recorded at least ten times. The DNA of the CDR3 is TGTGCCAGCAGCTTGGATATGTTCCAGTCCTACAATGAGCAGTTCTTC. Amino acids: CASSLDMFQSYNEQFF. The rearrangement uses TRBV5-5 and TRBJ2-1; no clear D. V lost 0 bases, J lost 1 base, and 11 bases lay in between. There are 16 residues in the CDR3. Germline assignment: CDR1 SGHKS and CDR2 YYEKEE (reference sequence).

In the case of this clone: The DNA is omitted, as the CDR3 cannot be located on it reliably, and the CDR3 follows TCRdb's listing. The V call is TRBV21-1, the J call TRBJ2-2; the D segment call TRBD2 is taken from the table without a DNA check. TRBV21-1 is labeled a pseudogene. 15 amino acids form the CDR3, both terminal residues included. CDR3 residues: CASSRVAGGTGELFF.

The V call is TRBV7-8, the J call TRBJ1-1; 8 bases line up with TRBD1. This CDR3 spans 14 amino acids. The V gene's germline CDR1 is SGHVS and CDR2 FQNEAQ. V lost 6 bases, J lost 1 base, and 4 bases stayed unmatched. CDR3 protein: CASSHRGWNTEAFF. The CDR3 coding sequence is TGTGCCAGCAGTCACAGGGGGTGGAACACTGAAGCTTTCTTT.

The chain uses TRBV6-5 and TRBJ2-3; D call uncertain. CDR1 and CDR2 from the germline V gene are MNHEY and SVGAGI. V lost 5 bases and J 8 bases, leaving 11 bases between the germline ends. This CDR3 contains 12 residues. CDR3 coding DNA: TGTGCCAGCAGTACGCCCCCGGGTACGCAGTATTTT. The encoded protein is CASSTPPGTQYF.

V gene TRBV4-3 combines with J gene TRBJ1-1; no clear D. CDR1 is LGHNA, CDR2 YSLEER, per germline. This CDR3 has 14 residues. With 5 bases removed from V and 0 bases from J, the gap between germline ends came to 10 bases. The DNA for the CDR3 is TGCGCCAGCAGCAAGGGAGAGATGAACACTGAAGCTTTCTTT. It yields the protein CASSKGEMNTEAFF.

This clone was detected only once. Here the CDR3 DNA reads TGTGCCAGCAGCTTTTGGAGCTCAGAGACCCAGTACTTC. Amino acids: CASSFWSSETQYF. The J gene is TRBJ2-5, the V gene TRBV13; D gene ambiguous. The germline CDR1 and CDR2 sequences are PRHDT and FYEKMQ (reference sequence). CDR3 length: 13 amino acids. Deletions cut 3 bases from V and 4 bases from J, with 9 bases between.

This sequence joins TRBV5-4 and TRBJ2-7; 14 nucleotides line up with TRBD2. Germline assignment: CDR1 SGHNT and CDR2 YYREEE (reference sequence). V gave up 6 bases and J gave up 3 bases; unmatched junction bases: 8. CDR3 length: 16 residues. The CDR3 region is CASTPEGLAGVYEQYF. The CDR3 nucleotides read TGTGCCAGCACCCCAGAGGGACTAGCGGGGGTCTACGAGCAGTACTTC.

V is TRBV15 and J is TRBJ2-2, with a weak D call TRBD1 (6 bases). V lost 6 bases and J 5 bases, leaving 19 bases between the germline ends. CDR1 and CDR2 from the germline V gene are LNHNV and YYDKDF (reference sequence). This CDR3 is 16 amino acids long. The CDR3 sequence: CATRTLEAGETGELFF. In DNA, the CDR3 is TGTGCCACCAGAACACTTGAGGCAGGGGAGACCGGGGAGCTGTTTTTT.

The V call is TRBV6-5, the J call TRBJ1-1, with D maybe TRBD1 (5 bases). Trimming cost V 6 bases and J 4 bases, with 18 bases left between them. The germline CDR1 and CDR2 sequences are MNHEY and SVGAGI. The CDR3 has 15 amino acids. Here the CDR3 reads CASRVPGGSGTEAFF. The CDR3 region has the DNA TGTGCCAGCAGGGTTCCCGGGGGAAGCGGCACTGAAGCTTTCTTT.

Here the CDR3 reads CASSPNRGGRNGELFF. The CDR3 nucleotides read TGTGCCAGCAGCCCGAATAGAGGGGGTCGTAACGGGGAGCTGTTTTTT. This chain connects TRBV7-3 to TRBJ2-2; tentatively, D is TRBD1 (6 bases). Germline V gene lookup returns CDR1 SGHTA and CDR2 FQGTGA. Trimming removed 5 bases at V and 7 bases at J, with 20 bases between. This CDR3 spans 16 amino acids.

The chain employs TRBV11-2 and TRBJ1-1, with D maybe TRBD1 (5 bases). This CDR3 spans 14 amino acids. Germline values: CDR1 SGHAT, CDR2 FQNNGV. Trimming took off 1 base at V and 5 bases at J, with 11 bases between the two ends. CDR3 DNA: TGTGCCAGCAGCTTAGCGCAGGGCTGGACTGAAGCTTTCTTT. This encodes CASSLAQGWTEAFF.

In its sample, this clone was seen once. The J gene is TRBJ1-1, the V gene TRBV19; TRBD1 aligns across 10 bases. Per the germline V gene, CDR1 is LNHDA and CDR2 is SQIVND (reference sequence). With V trimmed by 5 bases and J by 4 bases, 4 bases remained unmatched. The CDR3 loop spans 14 amino acids. The CDR3 coding sequence is TGTGCCAGTAGTCCGAGGACAGGGGGCACTGAAGCTTTCTTT. Translating it yields CASSPRTGGTEAFF.

The chain is built from TRBV29-1 and TRBJ2-1; 9 nucleotides match TRBD2. There are 16 residues in the CDR3. Germline CDR1 and CDR2: SQVTM and ANQGSEA. Germline trimming cut 7 bases from V and 1 base from J; bases unmatched to any gene: 11. CDR3 DNA: TGCAGCGCCGGGACTAGCCTTGGTCATTCCTACAATGAGCAGTTCTTC. Translated, it gives CSAGTSLGHSYNEQFF.

About this clone itself: This sample also contains other DNA sequences that code for the same CDR3. The V gene is TRBV12-3 or TRBV12-4, the J gene TRBJ1-1; perhaps TRBD1 as D (5 bases). CDR3 size: 13 residues. Deletions cut 6 bases from V and 1 base from J, with 9 bases between. CDR3 region: CASSLTGNTEAFF. The DNA of the CDR3 is TGTGCCAGCAGCCTAACAGGGAACACTGAAGCTTTCTTT.

The V gene is TRBV7-2, the J gene TRBJ2-5, with TRBD1 matching 7 bases. Per germline, CDR1 SGHTA and CDR2 FQGNSA. This CDR3 spans 15 amino acids. V was pared by 5 bases and J by 4 bases, with 10 bases of the junction left unmatched. Here the CDR3 reads CASSTRQGRGETQYF. CDR3 in DNA: TGTGCCAGCAGCACGAGACAGGGTCGGGGAGAGACCCAGTACTTC.

J is TRBJ1-5 and V is TRBV19, with D possibly being TRBD1 (5 bases). Germline-derived CDR1 and CDR2 are LNHDA and SQIVND (reference sequence). This CDR3 has 15 amino acids. V lost 3 bases to trimming and J lost 9 bases, with 18 bases between them. Here the CDR3 reads CASSMVWGPGWPQHF. CDR3 coding DNA: TGTGCCAGTAGTATGGTCTGGGGCCCTGGTTGGCCCCAGCATTTT.

This chain connects TRBV4-1 to TRBJ2-3; a possible D gene is TRBD2 (7 bases). Germline lookup yields CDR1 MGHRA and CDR2 YSYEKL. The CDR3 contains 19 residues. V was pared by 0 bases and J by 0 bases, with 19 bases between. The CDR3 nucleotides read TGCGCCAGCAGCCAAGATTCCGCGGGGGCTCCCCTTAGCACAGATACGCAGTATTTT. Translating gives CASSQDSAGAPLSTDTQYF.